Following are 4 T cell receptor beta chains from one sample sequenced in a study of blood T cells in healthy people across ages. A second PCR of roughly 7 to 11 cycles used a sample-barcoded 5' primer and a J-beta primer mix. TCRdb recomputed calls from the 5' RACE reads with MiXCR, one row per CDR3 protein. The data show about 400,000 distinct CDR3 sequences, with about 49% seen just once and under 65% held by the top ten. The material sequenced was blood. The receptors come from a man in his sixties in good health.

The chain uses TRBV2 and TRBJ2-3; perhaps TRBD2 as D (7 bases). Trimming left V 1 base short and J 0 bases short, with 8 bases between. Per germline, CDR1 SNHLY and CDR2 FYNNEI. There are 15 residues in the CDR3. CDR3 amino acids: CASSEEGGSTDTQYF. CDR3 nucleotide sequence: TGTGCCAGCAGTGAAGAGGGGGGGAGCACAGATACGCAGTATTTT.

This chain uses TRBV5-1 with TRBJ2-3, with 8 bases lining up with TRBD2. Germline CDR1 reads SGHRS; CDR2 reads YFSETQ. J was trimmed by 2 bases and V by 2 bases; bases with no gene match: 4. The CDR3 consists of 15 residues. CDR3 in amino acids: CASSFQRGPTDTQYF. In DNA, the CDR3 is TGCGCCAGCAGCTTCCAGCGGGGGCCCACAGATACGCAGTATTTT.

The chain employs TRBV6-5 and TRBJ2-3; D gene ambiguous. The V gene lost 8 bases and the J gene lost 2 bases, with 11 bases spanning the gap. This CDR3 spans 13 amino acids. Germline V gene sequence: CDR1 MNHEY, CDR2 SVGAGI. The CDR3 region is CASVGPNTDTQYF. The CDR3 DNA reads TGTGCCAGCGTAGGACCTAACACAGATACGCAGTATTTT.

The chain employs TRBV6-5 and TRBJ2-7, with 7 bases identical to TRBD1. This CDR3 has 13 residues. The V segment lost 7 bases and the J segment 5 bases; nucleotides outside the gene matches: 8. Germline V gene data show CDR1 as MNHEY and CDR2 as SVGAGI. CDR3 sequence: CASTPTGSHEQYF. In nucleotides, the CDR3 is TGTGCCAGCACTCCGACAGGGTCCCACGAGCAGTACTTC.